This T cell receptor beta chain was identified in a study of T cells after yellow fever vaccination. This clonotype turned up a few times. Germline V gene lookup returns CDR1 SGHTA and CDR2 FQGNSA. The CDR3 length is 16 residues. The V end lost 6 bases, the J end lost 0 bases, and 17 bases lay between the germline ends. TCRdb re-called the 5' RACE reads with MiXCR, one entry per CDR3 protein. The table lists 250,000 to 350,000 distinct CDR3 sequences, around 4.3% of them singletons. Sequenced material: PBMCs, taken 15 days after the yellow fever booster vaccination. The TCR originated in a man between 18 and 29 years old who received the YFV17D yellow fever vaccine. The rearrangement uses TRBV7-2 and TRBJ1-2; D may be TRBD1 (5 bases). In nucleotides, the CDR3 is TGTGCCAGCAGTACTGTAGCAGGGATCCCTAACTATGGCTACACCTTC. Protein sequence: CASSTVAGIPNYGYTF.